This TCR beta chain was documented in a study of radiotherapy plus CTLA-4 blockade in lung cancer. V lost 4 bases, J lost 5 bases, and 14 bases stayed unmatched. The V gene's germline CDR1 is MDHEN and CDR2 SYDVKM. The CDR3 runs to 17 residues. Only in-frame clones appear in the TCRdb table, and some are missing; sequencing was by immunoSEQ multiplex PCR. The sample includes around 80,000 clones, more than 80% of them seen just once. The sample consisted of peripheral blood, taken from a patient treated with radiotherapy plus ipilimumab. This clonotype was sampled from a human donor with non-small cell lung cancer who had stable disease on radiotherapy plus ipilimumab. The chain combines TRBV28 with TRBJ2-7; 10 nucleotides agree with TRBD1. The CDR3 DNA sequence: TGTGCCAGCAGTTCGCCCACCCTCCGACAGGGGGCTCACGAGCAGTACTTC. As protein: CASSSPTLRQGAHEQYF.